The entry that follows covers one T cell receptor (beta chain) sequence. As yet, its antigen is unknown. These data originate in a study of shared clonotypes between healthy human individuals. Points from the study as a whole: Naive subsets generally exceeded memory subsets in estimated richness. The generation probabilities recorded for non-shared clonotypes fell below those of clonotypes shared by all four donors. At large depth, rarefaction still showed sorted-subset sequencing to be incomplete.

TCRdb's copy holds only in-frame clones and misses some; the assay was immunoSEQ multiplex PCR. The sample records some 2,000,000 clones, roughly 95% being singletons. The CDR3 sequence is 13 residues long. The V end lost 5 bases, the J end lost 8 bases, and 13 bases lay between the germline ends. CDR1 and CDR2 from the germline V gene are SEHNR and FQNEAQ (reference sequence). As defined, naive CD8 cells were CD45RO-negative and positively selected for CCR7, with terminally differentiated effector memory CD45RA+ cells excluded. The sequenced sample was naive CD8+ T cells sorted from blood. The V gene is TRBV7-9, the J gene TRBJ2-1; no clear D gene. The origin of this receptor is a young man in good health. CDR3 nucleotides: TGTGCCAGCAGCATGCGGAGCAGCCATGAGCAGTTCTTC. Translated: CASSMRSSHEQFF.